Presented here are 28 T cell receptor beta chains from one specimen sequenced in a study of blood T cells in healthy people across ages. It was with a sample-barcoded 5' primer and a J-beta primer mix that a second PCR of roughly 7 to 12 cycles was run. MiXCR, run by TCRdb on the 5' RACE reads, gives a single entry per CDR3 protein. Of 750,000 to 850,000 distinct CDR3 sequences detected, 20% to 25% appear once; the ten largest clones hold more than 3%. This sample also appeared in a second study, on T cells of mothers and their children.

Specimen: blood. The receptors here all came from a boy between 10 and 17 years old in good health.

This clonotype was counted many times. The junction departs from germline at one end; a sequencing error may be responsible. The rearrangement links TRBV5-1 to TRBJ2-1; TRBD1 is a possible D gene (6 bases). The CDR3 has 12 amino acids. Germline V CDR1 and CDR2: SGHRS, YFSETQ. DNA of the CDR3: TGTGCCAGCAGCTTAGAGGGGGATGAGCAGTTCTTC. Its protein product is CASSLEGDEQFF. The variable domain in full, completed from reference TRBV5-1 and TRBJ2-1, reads KAGVTQTPRYLIKTRGQQVTLSCSPISGHRSVSWYQQTPGQGLQFLFEYFSETQRNKGNFPGRFSGRQFSNSRSEMNVSTLELGDSALYLCASSLEGDEQFFGPGTRLTVL.

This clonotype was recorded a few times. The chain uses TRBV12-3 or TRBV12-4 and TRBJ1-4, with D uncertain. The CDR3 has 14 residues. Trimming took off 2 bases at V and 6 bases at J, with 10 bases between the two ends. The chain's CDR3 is CASSLNGHDEKLFF. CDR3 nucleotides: TGTGCCAGCAGTTTAAACGGCCATGATGAAAAACTGTTTTTT.

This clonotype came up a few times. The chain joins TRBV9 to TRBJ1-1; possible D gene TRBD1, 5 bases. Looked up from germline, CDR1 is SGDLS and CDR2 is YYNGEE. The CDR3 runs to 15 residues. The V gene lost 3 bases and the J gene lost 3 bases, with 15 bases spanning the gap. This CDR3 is CASSAMTRGDTEAFF. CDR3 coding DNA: TGTGCCAGCAGCGCGATGACGCGAGGGGACACTGAAGCTTTCTTT.

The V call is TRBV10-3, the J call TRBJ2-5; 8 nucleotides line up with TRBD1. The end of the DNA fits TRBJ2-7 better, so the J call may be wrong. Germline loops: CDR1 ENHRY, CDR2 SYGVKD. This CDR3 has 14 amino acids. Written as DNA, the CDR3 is TGTGCCATCAGGGAGGGACAGGCCTTCTACGAGCAGTACTTC. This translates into CAIREGQAFYEQYF.

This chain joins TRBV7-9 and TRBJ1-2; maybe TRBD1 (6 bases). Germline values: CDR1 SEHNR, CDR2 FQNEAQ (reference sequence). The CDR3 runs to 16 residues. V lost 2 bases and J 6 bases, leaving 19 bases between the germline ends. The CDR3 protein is CASSLFLAGTNDGYTF. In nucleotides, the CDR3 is TGTGCCAGCAGCTTATTTCTCGCAGGGACAAACGATGGCTACACCTTC.

In DNA form, the CDR3 reads TGCAGTGCCGAACAGGGAGGGACTGAAGCTTTCTTT. It encodes CSAEQGGTEAFF. This sequence joins TRBV20-1 and TRBJ1-1, with D perhaps matching TRBD1 (6 bases). This CDR3 spans 12 amino acids. V lost 6 bases and J lost 5, with 13 bases in between. CDR1 DFQATT and CDR2 SNEGSKA come from the germline V gene (reference sequence).

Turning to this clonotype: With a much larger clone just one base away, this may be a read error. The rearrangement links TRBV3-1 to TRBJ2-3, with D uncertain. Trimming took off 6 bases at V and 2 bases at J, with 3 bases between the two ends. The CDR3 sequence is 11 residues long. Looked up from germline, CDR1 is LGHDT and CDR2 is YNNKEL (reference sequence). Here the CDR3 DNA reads TGTGCCAGCAGAGCCACAGATACGCAGTATTTT. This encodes CASRATDTQYF.

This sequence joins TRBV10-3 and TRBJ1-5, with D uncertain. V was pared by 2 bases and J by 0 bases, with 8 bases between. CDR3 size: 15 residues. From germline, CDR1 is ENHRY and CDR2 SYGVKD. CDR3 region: CAISEGPASNQPQHF. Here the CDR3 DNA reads TGTGCCATCAGTGAGGGACCGGCTAGCAATCAGCCCCAGCATTTT.

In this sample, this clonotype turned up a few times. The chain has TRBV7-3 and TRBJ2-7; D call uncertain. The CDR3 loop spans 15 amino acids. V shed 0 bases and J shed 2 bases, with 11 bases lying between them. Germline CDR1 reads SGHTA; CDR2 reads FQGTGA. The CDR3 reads CASSLTGSPAYEQYF. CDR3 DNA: TGTGCCAGCAGCTTAACAGGCTCCCCTGCCTACGAGCAGTACTTC.

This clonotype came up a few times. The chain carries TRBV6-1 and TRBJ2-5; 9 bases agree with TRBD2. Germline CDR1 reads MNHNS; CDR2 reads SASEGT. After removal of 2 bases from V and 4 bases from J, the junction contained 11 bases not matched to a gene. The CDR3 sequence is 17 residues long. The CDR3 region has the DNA TGTGCCAGCAGTGAATACCCTAGCGGGATGGGGCCAGAGACCCAGTACTTC. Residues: CASSEYPSGMGPETQYF.

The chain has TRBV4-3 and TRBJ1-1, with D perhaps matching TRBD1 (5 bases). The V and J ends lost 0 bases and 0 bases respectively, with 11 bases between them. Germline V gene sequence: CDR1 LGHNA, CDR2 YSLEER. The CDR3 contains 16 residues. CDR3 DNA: TGCGCCAGCAGCCAAGAGGTAGGGGCCTTGAACACTGAAGCTTTCTTT. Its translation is CASSQEVGALNTEAFF.

CDR3 sequence reads: CASSPMWGGNEKLFF. CDR3 nucleotides: TGCGCCAGCAGCCCGATGTGGGGAGGGAATGAAAAACTGTTTTTT. V gene TRBV5-1 combines with J gene TRBJ1-4, with D unresolved. Germline V gene lookup returns CDR1 SGHRS and CDR2 YFSETQ. The CDR3 is 15 residues long. V was clipped by 4 bases and J by 5 bases, with 15 bases between them.

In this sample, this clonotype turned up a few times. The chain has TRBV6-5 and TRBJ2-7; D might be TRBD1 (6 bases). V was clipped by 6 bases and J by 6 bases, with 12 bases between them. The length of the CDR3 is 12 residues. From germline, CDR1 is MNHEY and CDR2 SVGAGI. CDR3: CASRPVGGEQYF. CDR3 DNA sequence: TGTGCCAGCAGACCTGTAGGGGGCGAGCAGTACTTC.

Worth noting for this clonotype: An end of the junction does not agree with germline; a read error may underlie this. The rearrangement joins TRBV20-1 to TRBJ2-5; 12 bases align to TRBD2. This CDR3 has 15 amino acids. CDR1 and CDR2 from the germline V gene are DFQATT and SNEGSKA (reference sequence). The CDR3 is CSALTSGGKSETQCF. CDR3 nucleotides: TGCAGTGCCCTAACTAGCGGGGGGAAATCAGAGACCCAGTGCTTC.

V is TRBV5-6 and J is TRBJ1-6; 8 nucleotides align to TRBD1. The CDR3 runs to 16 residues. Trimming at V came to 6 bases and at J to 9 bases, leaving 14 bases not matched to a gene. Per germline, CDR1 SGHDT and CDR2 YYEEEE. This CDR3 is CASTEARDRIFSPLHF. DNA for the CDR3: TGTGCCAGCACCGAAGCCCGGGACAGGATTTTTTCACCCCTCCACTTT.

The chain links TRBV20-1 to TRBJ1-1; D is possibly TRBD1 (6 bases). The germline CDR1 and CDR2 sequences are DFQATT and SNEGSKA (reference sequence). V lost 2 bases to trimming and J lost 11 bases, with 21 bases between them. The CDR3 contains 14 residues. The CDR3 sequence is CSARFGATGIEAFF. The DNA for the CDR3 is TGCAGTGCTAGATTCGGCGCGACAGGAATCGAGGCTTTCTTT.

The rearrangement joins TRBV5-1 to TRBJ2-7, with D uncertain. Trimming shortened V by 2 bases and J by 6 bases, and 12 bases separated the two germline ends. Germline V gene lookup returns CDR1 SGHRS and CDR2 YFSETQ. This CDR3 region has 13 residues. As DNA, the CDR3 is TGCGCCAGCAGCTTCCCGCCTACAGCCGAGCAGTACTTC. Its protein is CASSFPPTAEQYF.

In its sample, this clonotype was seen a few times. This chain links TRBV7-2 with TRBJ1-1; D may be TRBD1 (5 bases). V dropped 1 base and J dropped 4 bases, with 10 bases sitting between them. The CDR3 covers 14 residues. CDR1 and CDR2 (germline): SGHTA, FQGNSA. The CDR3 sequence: CASSLVGGSTEAFF. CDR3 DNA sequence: TGTGCCAGCAGCTTAGTTGGGGGGAGCACTGAAGCTTTCTTT.

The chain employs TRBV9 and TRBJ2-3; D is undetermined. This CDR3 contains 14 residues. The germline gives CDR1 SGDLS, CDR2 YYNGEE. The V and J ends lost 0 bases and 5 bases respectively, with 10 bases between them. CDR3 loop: CASSVVDSLDTQYF. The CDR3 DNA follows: TGTGCCAGCAGCGTAGTAGATAGTTTAGATACGCAGTATTTT.

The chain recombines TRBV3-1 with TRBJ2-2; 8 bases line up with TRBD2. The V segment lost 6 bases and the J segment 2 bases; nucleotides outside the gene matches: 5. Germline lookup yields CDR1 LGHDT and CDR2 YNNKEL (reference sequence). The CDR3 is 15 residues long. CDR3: CASSVAGTNTGELFF. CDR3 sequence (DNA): TGTGCCAGCAGTGTAGCGGGAACTAACACCGGGGAGCTGTTTTTT.

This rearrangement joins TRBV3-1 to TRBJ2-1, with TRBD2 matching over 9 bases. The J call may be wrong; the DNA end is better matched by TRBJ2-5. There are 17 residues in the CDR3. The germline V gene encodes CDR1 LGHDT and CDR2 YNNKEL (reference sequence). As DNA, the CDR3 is TGTGCCAGCAGCCCCCATAGCGGGGGCGCCGCACGGGAGACCCAGTACTTC. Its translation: CASSPHSGGAARETQYF.

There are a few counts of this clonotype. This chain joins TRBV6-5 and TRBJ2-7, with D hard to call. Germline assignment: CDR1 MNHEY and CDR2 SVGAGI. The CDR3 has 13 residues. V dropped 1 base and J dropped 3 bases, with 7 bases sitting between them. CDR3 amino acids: CASSYWGNYEQYF. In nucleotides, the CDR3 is TGTGCCAGCAGTTACTGGGGTAACTACGAGCAGTACTTC.

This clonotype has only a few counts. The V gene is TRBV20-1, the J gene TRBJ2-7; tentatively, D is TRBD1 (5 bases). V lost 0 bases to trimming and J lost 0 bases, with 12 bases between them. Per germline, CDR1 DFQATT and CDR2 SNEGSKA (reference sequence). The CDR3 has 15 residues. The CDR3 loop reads CSARDSQGFSYEQYF. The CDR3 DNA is TGCAGTGCTAGAGATTCCCAGGGCTTCTCCTACGAGCAGTACTTC.

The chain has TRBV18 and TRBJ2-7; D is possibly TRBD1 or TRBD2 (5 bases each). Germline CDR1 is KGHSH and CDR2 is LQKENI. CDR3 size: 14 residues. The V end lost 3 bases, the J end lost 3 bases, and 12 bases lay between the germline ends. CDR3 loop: CASSPGAQGYEQYF. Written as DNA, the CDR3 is TGTGCCAGCTCACCCGGGGCCCAGGGCTACGAGCAGTACTTC. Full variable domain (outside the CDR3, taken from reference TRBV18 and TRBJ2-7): NAGVMQNPRHLVRRRGQEARLRCSPMKGHSHVYWYRQLPEEGLKFMVYLQKENIIDESGMPKERFSAEFPKEGPSILRIQQVVRGDSAAYFCASSPGAQGYEQYFGPGTRLTVT.

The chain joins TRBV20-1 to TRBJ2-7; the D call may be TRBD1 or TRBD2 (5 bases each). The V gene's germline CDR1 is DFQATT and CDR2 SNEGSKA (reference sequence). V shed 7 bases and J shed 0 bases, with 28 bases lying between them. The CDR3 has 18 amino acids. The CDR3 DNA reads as TGCAGTGGCAGCGCTGTTCTGGTCCTGGGACCAAGCTCCTACGAGCAGTACTTC. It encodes CSGSAVLVLGPSSYEQYF.

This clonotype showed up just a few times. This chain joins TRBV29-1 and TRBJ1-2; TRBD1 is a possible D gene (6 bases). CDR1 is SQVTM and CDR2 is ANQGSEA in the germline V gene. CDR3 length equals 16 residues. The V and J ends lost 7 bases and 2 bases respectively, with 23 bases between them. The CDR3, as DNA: TGCAGCGCCACCCGGGTCCACAGGGTCCCCAACTATGGCTACACCTTC. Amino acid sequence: CSATRVHRVPNYGYTF.

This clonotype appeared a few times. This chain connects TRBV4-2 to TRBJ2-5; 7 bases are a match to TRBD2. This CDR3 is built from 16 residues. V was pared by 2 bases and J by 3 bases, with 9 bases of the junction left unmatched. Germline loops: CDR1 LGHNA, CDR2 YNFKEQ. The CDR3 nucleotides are TGTGCCAGCAGCCAACCGGGACTAAACCGGGAAGAGACCCAGTACTTC. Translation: CASSQPGLNREETQYF.

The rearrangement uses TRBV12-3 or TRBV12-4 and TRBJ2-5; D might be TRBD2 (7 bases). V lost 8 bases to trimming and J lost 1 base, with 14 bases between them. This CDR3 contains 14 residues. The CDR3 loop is CASGGGDIQETQYF. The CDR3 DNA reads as TGTGCCAGCGGGGGGGGGGACATCCAAGAGACCCAGTACTTC.